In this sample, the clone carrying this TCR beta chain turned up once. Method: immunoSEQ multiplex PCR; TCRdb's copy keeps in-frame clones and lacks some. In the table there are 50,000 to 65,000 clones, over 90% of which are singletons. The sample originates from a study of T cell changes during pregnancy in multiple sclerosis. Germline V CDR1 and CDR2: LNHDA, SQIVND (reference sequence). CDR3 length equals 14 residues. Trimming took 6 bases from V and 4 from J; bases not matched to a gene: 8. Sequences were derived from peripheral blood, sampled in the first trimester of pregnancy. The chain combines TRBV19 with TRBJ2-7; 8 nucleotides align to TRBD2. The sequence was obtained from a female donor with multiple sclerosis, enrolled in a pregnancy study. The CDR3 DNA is TGTGCCAGTAGCGGGATAGCGGGACTTTACGAGCAGTACTTC. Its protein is CASSGIAGLYEQYF.